A selection of T cell receptor beta chains follows, all from one sample in a study of siplizumab effects on memory and regulatory T cells. The assay was immunoSEQ multiplex PCR, and TCRdb's table has in-frame clones only and misses some. The table includes 50,000 to 60,000 clones, roughly 87% detected once. The sequenced sample consisted of naive CD8+ T cells sorted from blood. The receptors stem from a human donor in good health. The conserved cysteine and the conserved F or W are not part of the CDR3 here. D genes are given only for firm matches.

D gene,V gene,CDR3 length,CDR3 protein
TRBD2,TRBV19,13,ASSVAGGPNNEQF
TRBD1,TRBV30,14,AWRIGTGSSNQPQH
TRBD2,TRBV15,16,ATSRDFPGTSGYNEQF
.,TRBV6-5,14,ASSYNKGVYQETQY
.,TRBV6-6,12,ASRETGPYYEQY
.,TRBV19,12,ASYPGTQLYGYT
.,TRBV9,10,ASSSSGAEQY
TRBD2,TRBV5-1,13,ASSLVAGPYNEQF
TRBD2,TRBV19,12,ASSTGLADYEQY
.,TRBV6-1,11,ASSQWQNTEAF
TRBD1,TRBV9,13,ASSPQTGASYEQY
.,TRBV7-9,14,ASSTGADLLDYEQY
TRBD1,TRBV5-1,13,ASSLPQGSTDTQY
.,TRBV2,12,ASSWGQPNQPQH
TRBD2,TRBV5-6,14,ASILSPGLVTNEQF
.,TRBV4-2,11,ASSLPGHYGYT
.,TRBV5-8,13,ASSFLGGQGYGYT
.,TRBV27,10,ASSRTAYGQY
.,TRBV7-9,11,ASSHQEQETQY
TRBD2,TRBV29-1,14,SVETGRGGFTDTQY
.,TRBV4-1,14,ASSPEFGERSYEQY
.,TRBV27,10,ASRWGNYEQY
.,TRBV6-4,11,ASSDSPGTEQF
.,TRBV12-5,11,ASGLAGWNIQY
.,TRBV1,14,TSSQEGTSGRNEQF
.,TRBV6-5,12,ASSYMGGPETQY
TRBD2,TRBV7-6,15,ASSNPSAGQGTDTQY
TRBD1,TRBV7-9,11,ASSGTGANTIY
.,TRBV9,11,ASMGDSYNEQF
TRBD1,TRBV27,14,ASRGQTGTYNSPLH
.,TRBV11-2,13,ASSFSQGPLEPQH
TRBD2,TRBV19,11,ASSSGIYNEQF
.,TRBV19,9,ASKTPTGAF
.,TRBV27,12,ASSLGREGTEAF
TRBD1,TRBV7-7,13,ASSFTGGDPGELF
.,TRBV6-6,12,ASTMVERNEKLF
TRBD2,TRBV5-6,14,ASSLGTSGIHYEQY
TRBD2,TRBV7-6,13,ASSSGLAVTYEQY
TRBD2,TRBV7-9,13,ASSMGLAGGGEQY
.,TRBV15,13,ATSRVGFNTGELF
TRBD1,TRBV7-9,10,ASSADRDEQY
.,TRBV19,11,ASSRGLNQPQH
.,TRBV7-8,9,ASKAGNTIY
.,TRBV5-6,11,ASSLGLENIQY
TRBD1,TRBV27,13,ASSLVGQGADTQY
TRBD1,TRBV19,11,ASSPWTGREAF
.,TRBV2,11,ASSEFLGPEQF
TRBD2,TRBV9,13,ASSAGSGGSYEQY
TRBD2,TRBV19,16,ASSPGWISGSLSYEQY
.,TRBV4-1,13,ASSQAGTLHYEQY
.,TRBV4-1,13,ASSQFGIYTGELF
.,TRBV19,11,ASSDSSYNEQF
.,TRBV27,13,ASSLPPGVNSPLH
TRBD2,TRBV10-1,13,ASSPGLASYNEQF
TRBD1,TRBV5-1,13,ASSPGQGLTGELF
TRBD1,TRBV27,13,ASSTTGVGNSPLH
.,TRBV18,13,ASSHRRGSQETQY
.,TRBV27,14,ASSPQGGLERETQY